Below are 19 T cell receptor beta chains sequenced from a single sample in a study of T cell responses to AZD1222 COVID-19 vaccine. Profiled with immunoSEQ multiplex PCR; TCRdb holds only in-frame clones, not every one. The sample carries 150,000 or so clones, roughly 90% recorded once. The input for sequencing was peripheral blood, taken on day 0 of AZD1222 vaccination. The receptors originated from an adult in good health.

The chain uses TRBV10-3 and TRBJ2-1; D call uncertain. The CDR3 runs to 16 residues. The germline V gene encodes CDR1 ENHRY and CDR2 SYGVKD. Trimming took 3 bases from V and 5 from J, leaving 17 bases between them. DNA for the CDR3: TGTGCCATCAGTGATTGGGCTAGGGAAGATAACAATGAGCAGTTCTTC. Protein sequence: CAISDWAREDNNEQFF.

This chain's CDR3 is CAIKPSLNYEQYF. CDR3 nucleotide sequence: TGCGCCATCAAGCCCTCCTTGAACTACGAGCAGTACTTC. V gene TRBV23-1 combines with J gene TRBJ2-7; D gene unclear. TRBV23-1 is an ORF, and what it does is uncertain. The CDR3 extends over 13 amino acids. With 10 bases removed from V and 3 bases from J, the gap between germline ends came to 16 bases.

The V gene is TRBV15, the J gene TRBJ2-1; no reliable D call. V lost 3 bases and J lost 9, with 15 bases in between. The V gene's germline CDR1 is LNHNV and CDR2 YYDKDF (reference sequence). The CDR3 is 14 residues long. The CDR3 DNA reads as TGTGCCACCAGCAGTGATGGAAGGGAAGGTGAGCAGTTCTTC. As protein: CATSSDGREGEQFF.

The rearrangement links TRBV5-4 to TRBJ2-7; no definite D call. The CDR3 length is 15 residues. V was pared by 4 bases and J by 1 base, with 15 bases between. Germline loops: CDR1 SGHNT, CDR2 YYREEE (reference sequence). CDR3 region: CASSGSSKGSYEQYF. CDR3 in DNA: TGTGCCAGCAGCGGTTCGTCGAAGGGATCCTACGAGCAGTACTTC. Full variable domain (rest looked up from reference TRBV5-4 and TRBJ2-7): ETGVTQSPTHLIKTRGQQVTLRCSSQSGHNTVSWYQQALGQGPQFIFQYYREEENGRGNFPPRFSGLQFPNYSSELNVNALELDDSALYLCASSGSSKGSYEQYFGPGTRLTVT.

The CDR3 region is CASSWTGTGEETQYF. In DNA form, the CDR3 reads TGTGCCAGCAGTTGGACCGGGACAGGGGAAGAGACCCAGTACTTC. The chain has TRBV28 and TRBJ2-5; TRBD1 matches 10 bases. The V gene end was trimmed by 4 bases and the J gene end by 3 bases; junction bases not matched to a gene: 5. In germline, CDR1 is MDHEN, CDR2 SYDVKM. CDR3 size: 15 residues.

V is TRBV7-2 and J is TRBJ2-5, with TRBD1 identical over 9 bases. There are 15 residues in the CDR3. J lost 4 bases, V lost 4 bases, and 7 bases had no gene match. Germline V gene data show CDR1 as SGHTA and CDR2 as FQGNSA. DNA for the CDR3: TGTGCCAGCAGCTCCACAGGGGGCGGGGCAGAGACCCAGTACTTC. Encoded protein: CASSSTGGGAETQYF. The full variable domain, completed using reference TRBV7-2 and TRBJ2-5, is GAGVSQSPSNKVTEKGKDVELRCDPISGHTALYWYRQSLGQGLEFLIYFQGNSAPDKSGLPSDRFSAERTGGSVSTLTIQRTQQEDSAVYLCASSSTGGGAETQYFGPGTRLLVL.

The chain uses TRBV19 and TRBJ2-3; TRBD1 might be the D (6 bases). CDR3 length equals 14 residues. Germline lookup yields CDR1 LNHDA and CDR2 SQIVND (reference sequence). V lost 5 bases and J 2 bases, leaving 11 bases between the germline ends. CDR3: CASSPWDITDTQYF. The CDR3 DNA follows: TGTGCCAGTAGTCCTTGGGACATCACAGATACGCAGTATTTT.

This clone was observed once. The chain links TRBV7-2 to TRBJ1-2; TRBD1 matches at 7 bases. CDR3 length: 14 residues. V was clipped by 1 base and J by 5 bases; unmatched bases: 4. Germline V gives CDR1 SGHTA, CDR2 FQGNSA. CDR3 loop: CASSLEGTAYGYTF. DNA of the CDR3: TGTGCCAGCAGCTTAGAAGGGACAGCGTATGGCTACACCTTC.

This rearrangement joins TRBV12-3 or TRBV12-4 to TRBJ1-6; perhaps TRBD1 as D (5 bases). With 7 bases removed from V and 9 bases from J, the gap between germline ends came to 13 bases. The CDR3 has 13 amino acids. CDR3 region: CASNQRGRSPLHF. For the CDR3, the DNA is TGTGCCAGCAACCAAAGGGGACGTTCACCCCTCCACTTT.

The CDR3 DNA reads as TGTGCCAGCTCACCGGAGGGATACAAACTGTTTTTT. Its translation is CASSPEGYKLFF. The V gene is TRBV18, the J gene TRBJ1-4; D unresolved. CDR1 is KGHSH, CDR2 LQKENI, per germline. Trimming shortened V by 3 bases and J by 11 bases, and 10 bases separated the two germline ends. The length of the CDR3 is 12 residues.

This clone was detected once. Other DNA sequences in the same sample also yield this CDR3. CDR3 DNA: TGTGCCAGCAGCTTAGAAAGGAACACTGAAGCTTTCTTT. Its translation is CASSLERNTEAFF. V and J are TRBV7-9 and TRBJ1-1; D is undetermined. The V gene's germline CDR1 is SEHNR and CDR2 FQNEAQ (reference sequence). The CDR3 consists of 13 residues. Trimming removed 1 base from V and 1 base from J, with 4 bases in between. Variable domain in full (rest from reference TRBV7-9 and TRBJ1-1): DTGVSQNPRHKITKRGQNVTFRCDPISEHNRLYWYRQTLGQGPEFLTYFQNEAQLEKSRLLSDRFSAERPKGSFSTLEIQRTEQGDSAMYLCASSLERNTEAFFGQGTRLTVV.

The chain is built from TRBV7-2 and TRBJ1-2, with 7 bases lining up with TRBD1. The V gene end was trimmed by 5 bases and the J gene end by 4 bases; junction bases not matched to a gene: 7. This CDR3 is 14 amino acids long. Germline lookup yields CDR1 SGHTA and CDR2 FQGNSA. The CDR3 DNA sequence: TGTGCCAGCAGCGGAGGACAGGCGGTCTATGGCTACACCTTC. This encodes CASSGGQAVYGYTF. Looking up the rest from reference TRBV7-2 and TRBJ1-2 gives the full variable domain: GAGVSQSPSNKVTEKGKDVELRCDPISGHTALYWYRQSLGQGLEFLIYFQGNSAPDKSGLPSDRFSAERTGGSVSTLTIQRTQQEDSAVYLCASSGGQAVYGYTFGSGTRLTVV.

The chain joins TRBV9 to TRBJ1-4; D may be TRBD1 (5 bases). The CDR3 runs 17 residues. CDR1 SGDLS and CDR2 YYNGEE come from the germline V gene. V was trimmed by 0 bases and J by 3 bases, leaving 15 bases between them. CDR3 DNA sequence: TGTGCCAGCAGCGTAGGTCCTCCGGGGCGGGCTAATGAAAAACTGTTTTTT. Translation gives CASSVGPPGRANEKLFF.

The V and J genes are TRBV12-5 and TRBJ1-5; D gene uncertain. The CDR3 has 13 residues. CDR1 is LGHNT, CDR2 FRNRAP, per germline. The V end lost 9 bases, the J end lost 2 bases, and 11 bases lay between the germline ends. DNA of the CDR3: TGTGCTAGGAGGGATCCGGGCAATCAGCCCCAGCATTTT. It translates to CARRDPGNQPQHF.

V usage is TRBV4-3 and J usage is TRBJ1-6; D is unresolved. The V gene's germline CDR1 is LGHNA and CDR2 YSLEER. V lost 0 bases, J lost 7 bases, and 7 bases lay in between. This CDR3 contains 14 residues. The DNA for the CDR3 is TGCGCCAGCAGCCAAGAATTTTCGAATTCACCCCTCCACTTT. This codes for CASSQEFSNSPLHF.

The rearrangement links TRBV7-9 to TRBJ2-1; perhaps D is TRBD1 or TRBD2 (5 bases each). The germline CDR1 and CDR2 sequences are SEHNR and FQNEAQ (reference sequence). Trimming left V 1 base short and J 3 bases short, with 7 bases between. The CDR3 covers 14 residues. CDR3 nucleotide sequence: TGTGCCAGCAGCTTAGTTGGGGGCTACAATGAGCAGTTCTTC. This sequence encodes CASSLVGGYNEQFF.

This clone was detected once. V and J are TRBV7-8 and TRBJ1-6, with D possibly being TRBD1 (6 bases). With 5 bases removed from V and 14 bases from J, the gap between germline ends came to 16 bases. The germline CDR1 and CDR2 sequences are SGHVS and FQNEAQ. CDR3 size: 13 residues. The CDR3 region has the DNA TGTGCCAGCAGCGCCCGACAGGTTGGATCCCTCCACTTT. It specifies CASSARQVGSLHF.

The chain combines TRBV7-2 with TRBJ2-2; D is perhaps TRBD1 (5 bases). This CDR3 spans 16 amino acids. Trimming took off 4 bases at V and 4 bases at J, with 16 bases between the two ends. Per germline, CDR1 SGHTA and CDR2 FQGNSA. Here the CDR3 DNA reads TGTGCCAGCAGCTCCAGTAGCAGGGTGCCCACCGGGGAGCTGTTTTTT. It encodes CASSSSSRVPTGELFF. Looking up the rest from reference TRBV7-2 and TRBJ2-2 gives the full variable domain: GAGVSQSPSNKVTEKGKDVELRCDPISGHTALYWYRQSLGQGLEFLIYFQGNSAPDKSGLPSDRFSAERTGGSVSTLTIQRTQQEDSAVYLCASSSSSRVPTGELFFGEGSRLTVL.

The chain couples TRBV5-1 to TRBJ2-6; D remains unclear. The CDR3 extends over 15 amino acids. The germline CDR1 and CDR2 sequences are SGHRS and YFSETQ. V was pared by 0 bases and J by 4 bases, with 8 bases between. The CDR3 loop is CASSLDTAGANVLTF. The DNA for the CDR3 is TGCGCCAGCAGCTTGGATACAGCCGGGGCCAACGTCCTGACTTTC.